This TCR beta chain was sequenced in a study of T cell repertoires in cytomegalovirus infection. Study-wide background: From public TCR beta signatures came an indication of both CMV infection and matching HLA type.

TCRdb passed the reads through MiXCR, listing each CDR3 protein once. The sample has roughly 230,000 distinct CDR3 sequences; 20% to 25% are singletons. V was trimmed by 1 base and J by 7 bases, leaving 13 bases between them. Per the germline V gene, CDR1 is SQVTM and CDR2 is ANQGSEA. This CDR3 contains 13 residues. Findings of the study overall: HLA-C-restricted CMV clonotypes gave the most frequent clonotype in two of eight donors. The study identified carriers of CMV plus the relevant HLA from cumulative public TCR beta family frequency.

This clonotype has only a few counts. As yet, its antigen is unknown. The clonotype originates from a human donor in good health (CMV status not recorded). Some clones in this sample may be carry-over from other donors' samples. Sequences were obtained from CD8+ T cells from PBMCs. The chain has TRBV29-1 and TRBJ2-5; weak D call: TRBD2 (6 bases). The CDR3 nucleotides read TGCAGCGTTGAAGTAGGCGGGGCCGGGACCCAGTACTTC. Its translation is CSVEVGGAGTQYF.